Below, 6 T cell receptor beta chains from the same sample are listed, as sequenced in a study of T cell changes during pregnancy in multiple sclerosis. The assay was immunoSEQ multiplex PCR, and TCRdb's table has in-frame clones only and misses some. The data show tens of thousands of clones, 86% seen once. The sequences come from CD4+ T cells from peripheral blood mononuclear cells, collected in the first trimester of pregnancy. The receptors originated from a female donor in good health, enrolled as a control in a pregnancy study.

The chain carries TRBV5-7 and TRBJ2-7, with TRBD1 identical over 8 bases. TRBV5-7 is flagged as an ORF with uncertain function. V lost 0 bases and J lost 5; bases outside the gene matches: 1. The CDR3 is 13 residues long. In DNA, the CDR3 is TGTGCCAGCAGCTTGGCACAGGGGGACGAGCAGTACTTC. Protein product: CASSLAQGDEQYF.

This chain's CDR3 is CASKSTLGDNSPLHF. CDR3 in DNA: TGTGCCAGCAAATCTACCTTAGGGGATAATTCACCCCTCCACTTT. This chain joins TRBV28 and TRBJ1-6; perhaps TRBD1 as D (5 bases). The CDR3 length is 15 residues. Germline lookup yields CDR1 MDHEN and CDR2 SYDVKM. Trimming cost V 7 bases and J 5 bases, with 15 bases left between them. Filled out from reference TRBV28 and TRBJ1-6, the complete variable domain reads DVKVTQSSRYLVKRTGEKVFLECVQDMDHENMFWYRQDPGLGLRLIYFSYDVKMKEKGDIPEGYSVSREKKERFSLILESASTNQTSMYLCASKSTLGDNSPLHFGNGTRLTVT.

The chain is built from TRBV28 and TRBJ2-1; TRBD2 aligns across 13 bases. Germline assignment: CDR1 MDHEN and CDR2 SYDVKM. J lost 5 bases, V lost 6 bases, and 7 bases had no gene match. CDR3 length: 16 residues. Here the CDR3 reads CASSPSLAGGHNEQFF. The CDR3 coding sequence is TGTGCCAGCAGCCCATCACTAGCGGGAGGGCACAATGAGCAGTTCTTC.

This clone has only a few counts. The chain links TRBV9 to TRBJ1-1; the D is unclear. Between the trimmed V and J ends, which lost 2 bases and 0 bases, there was a span of 11 bases. The CDR3 has 15 amino acids. CDR1 SGDLS and CDR2 YYNGEE come from the germline V gene. The CDR3 nucleotides are TGTGCCAGCAGCGTGCAGACTGGAATGAACACTGAAGCTTTCTTT. Protein product: CASSVQTGMNTEAFF. Using reference TRBV9 and TRBJ1-1 for the parts outside the CDR3, the full variable domain is DSGVTQTPKHLITATGQRVTLRCSPRSGDLSVYWYQQSLDQGLQFLIQYYNGEERAKGNILERFSAQQFPDLHSELNLSSLELGDSALYFCASSVQTGMNTEAFFGQGTRLTVV.

CDR3 region: CASSTLYPGHPEGDSGANVLTF. The CDR3 coding sequence is TGTGCCAGTAGTACTCTGTATCCGGGACACCCTGAGGGTGACTCTGGGGCCAACGTCCTGACTTTC. V usage is TRBV19 and J usage is TRBJ2-6, with a possible D match to TRBD1 (6 bases). Between the trimmed V and J ends, which lost 4 bases and 0 bases, there was a span of 28 bases. From germline, CDR1 is LNHDA and CDR2 SQIVND (reference sequence). This CDR3 spans 22 amino acids.

The V and J genes are TRBV6-4 and TRBJ1-2; D gene uncertain. Germline loops: CDR1 MRHNA, CDR2 SNTAGT. The germline V and J ends were trimmed by 6 bases and 5 bases, with 7 bases remaining between them. CDR3 length: 11 amino acids. The CDR3 spells CASRGAYGYTF. The CDR3 DNA sequence: TGTGCCAGCAGGGGAGCATATGGCTACACCTTC.